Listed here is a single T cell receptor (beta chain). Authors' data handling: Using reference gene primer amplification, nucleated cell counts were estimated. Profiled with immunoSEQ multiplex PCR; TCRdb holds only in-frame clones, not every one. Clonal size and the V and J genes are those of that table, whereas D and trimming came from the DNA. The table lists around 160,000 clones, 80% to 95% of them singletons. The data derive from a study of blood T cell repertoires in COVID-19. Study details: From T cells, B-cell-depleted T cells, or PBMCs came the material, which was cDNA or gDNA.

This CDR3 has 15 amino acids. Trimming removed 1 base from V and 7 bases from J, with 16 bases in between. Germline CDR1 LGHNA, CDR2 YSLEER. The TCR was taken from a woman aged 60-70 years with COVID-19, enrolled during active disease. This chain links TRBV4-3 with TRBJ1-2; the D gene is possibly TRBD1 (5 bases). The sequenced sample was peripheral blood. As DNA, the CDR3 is TGCGCCAGCAGCCAAGGTGGCAGGGAATTCTCTGGCTACACCTTC. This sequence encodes CASSQGGREFSGYTF.